The clone carrying this T cell receptor (beta chain) was observed at least ten times. The antigen remains undetermined. This specimen belongs to a study of early T cells in non-severe SARS-CoV-2 infection. Overall study: Unsorted whole-blood RNA was sequenced in bulk, leaving chains unpaired. Study-level findings and limits: Lookups in VDJdb leaned toward anti-spike CD8 responses and missed private and CD4 specificities.

Attachment of unique molecular identifiers was made to individual cDNA molecules. TCRdb fed the 5' RACE reads into MiXCR, producing one record per CDR3 protein. The table shows tens of thousands of distinct CDR3 sequences, with 8.5% to 10% occurring only once. There are 11 residues in the CDR3. Germline V lookup: CDR1 GTSNPN, CDR2 SVGIG (reference sequence). The V and J ends lost 0 bases and 11 bases respectively, with 10 bases between them. The gene calls are TRBV30 and TRBJ1-1; no definite D call. The sample comprised whole blood. This sequence originates from an adult who was a healthcare worker with PCR-confirmed SARS-CoV-2 infection or an uninfected control (not recorded which). The CDR3 coding sequence is TGTGCCTGGAGTGTATCGACTCTGGCTTTCTTT. It codes for CAWSVSTLAFF.